These T cell receptor beta chains were read from a single sample in a study of a mutant IDH1 vaccine in newly diagnosed glioma. Generated by immunoSEQ multiplex PCR, the TCRdb table keeps only in-frame clones and is missing some. The sample includes around 78,000 clones, 85% of them seen just once. No antigen has been assigned to these receptors. Source: PBMCs, taken from a glioma patient whose treatment included an IDH1 peptide vaccine. Receptors were obtained from a man aged 25 to 40 with glioma. Some clones in this sample may be carry-over from other donors' samples. Both conserved end residues are part of each CDR3. A D gene is named only where the DNA matches it firmly. Size is stated for part of the rows, as once, few or many counts, or as a class when the clone is expanded.

J gene	clone size	V gene	D gene	CDR3 protein	CDR3 DNA
TRBJ1-2	NA	TRBV19	NA	CASRPLGRHYGYTF	TGTGCCAGTAGGCCCTTGGGGAGGCACTATGGCTACACCTTC
TRBJ1-4	once	TRBV4-3	TRBD1	CASSQNRGSNEKLFF	TGCGCCAGCAGCCAAAACAGGGGATCAAATGAAAAACTGTTTTTT
TRBJ2-3	NA	TRBV7-2	TRBD2	CASILSGGVDTQYF	TGTGCCAGCATCCTAAGCGGGGGGGTGGATACGCAGTATTTT
TRBJ1-2	NA	TRBV19	TRBD1	CASSVTGTGVYGYTF	TGTGCCAGTAGTGTTACCGGGACAGGGGTCTATGGCTACACCTTC
TRBJ2-6	NA	TRBV25-1	NA	CASSEYRRSGANVLTF	TGTGCCAGCAGTGAATATAGAAGGTCTGGGGCCAACGTCCTGACTTTC
TRBJ2-2	NA	TRBV5-1	NA	CASSTSREANTGELFF	TGCGCCAGCAGCACTTCCAGGGAGGCGAACACCGGGGAGCTGTTTTTT
TRBJ1-3	once	TRBV9	NA	CASSVGLQGSGNTIYF	TGTGCCAGCAGCGTAGGTTTACAGGGCTCTGGAAACACCATATATTTT
TRBJ1-1	NA	TRBV10-2	NA	CASSESGVFTEAFF	TGCGCCAGCAGTGAGTCAGGAGTATTCACTGAAGCTTTCTTT
TRBJ2-2	NA	TRBV19	NA	CASGFSGELFF	TGTGCCAGCGGATTCTCCGGGGAGCTGTTTTTT
TRBJ1-1	NA	TRBV10-3	TRBD1	CAISADRGYAEAFF	TGTGCCATCAGTGCCGACAGGGGATACGCTGAAGCTTTCTTT
TRBJ2-7	NA	TRBV15	NA	CATSIGDTSYEQYF	TGTGCCACCAGCATCGGGGACACGTCCTACGAGCAGTACTTC
TRBJ2-1	few	TRBV15	TRBD2	CATSRGTSGSRSSYNEQFF	TGTGCCACCAGCAGAGGTACTAGCGGATCGAGAAGCTCCTACAATGAGCAGTTCTTC
TRBJ2-3	NA	TRBV7-2	NA	CASSLVQSSTDTQYF	TGTGCCAGCAGCTTAGTCCAGTCTAGCACAGATACGCAGTATTTT
TRBJ2-5	NA	TRBV5-1	TRBD1	CASRGQGAETQYF	TGCGCCAGCAGGGGACAGGGGGCAGAGACCCAGTACTTC
TRBJ2-3	NA	TRBV5-1	NA	CASSLGTADTDTQYF	TGCGCCAGCAGCTTGGGGACAGCCGACACAGATACGCAGTATTTT
TRBJ1-2	NA	TRBV5-5	NA	CASTGGGDGYTF	TGTGCCAGCACGGGGGGTGGCGATGGCTACACCTTC
TRBJ1-5	NA	TRBV28	NA	CASSRDRHNQPQHF	TGTGCCAGCAGTCGCGACAGGCACAATCAGCCCCAGCATTTT
TRBJ2-6	NA	TRBV19	TRBD1	CASSILQGSGANVLTF	TGTGCCAGTAGTATTCTACAGGGGTCTGGGGCCAACGTCCTGACTTTC
TRBJ2-1	NA	TRBV5-1	NA	CASSLDTGYNEQFF	TGCGCCAGCAGCTTGGATACAGGGTACAATGAGCAGTTCTTC
TRBJ2-1	NA	TRBV5-6	NA	CASSRGRAYNEQFF	TGTGCCAGCAGCCGGGGCCGAGCCTACAATGAGCAGTTCTTC
TRBJ2-1	NA	TRBV5-1	NA	CASGDLSNEQFF	TGCGCCAGCGGGGACCTTAGTAATGAGCAGTTCTTC
TRBJ2-1	NA	TRBV7-2	TRBD2	CAIPTGTSFGEQFF	TGTGCCATTCCAACCGGGACTAGCTTCGGGGAGCAGTTCTTC
TRBJ1-1	NA	TRBV28	NA	CASRSHAPNTEAFF	TGTGCCAGCAGGTCGCATGCGCCGAACACTGAAGCTTTCTTT
TRBJ2-7	NA	TRBV9	TRBD2	CASSVGEGRSYEQYF	TGTGCCAGCAGCGTAGGGGAGGGACGCTCCTACGAGCAGTACTTC
TRBJ2-1	NA	TRBV5-1	TRBD2	CASSLGSGGYNEQFF	TGCGCCAGCAGCTTGGGTAGCGGGGGGTACAATGAGCAGTTCTTC
TRBJ1-5	NA	TRBV28	NA	CASRERRYQPQHF	TGTGCCAGCAGGGAGAGACGGTATCAGCCCCAGCATTTT
TRBJ1-1	NA	TRBV10-3	NA	CAISEYSRGGPNTEAFF	TGTGCCATCAGTGAGTACTCCCGGGGGGGCCCGAACACTGAAGCTTTCTTT
TRBJ2-7	once	TRBV27	NA	CASSPGRGRGVRAEQYF	TGTGCCAGCAGTCCCGGCAGGGGAAGGGGAGTTCGGGCCGAGCAGTACTTC
TRBJ2-7	NA	TRBV18	TRBD2	CASSQAGGPYEQYF	TGTGCCAGCTCCCAAGCGGGAGGGCCTTACGAGCAGTACTTC
TRBJ1-2	NA	TRBV6-1	NA	CASKGSRNRGYTF	TGTGCCAGCAAAGGCTCGCGCAACCGTGGCTACACCTTC
TRBJ1-2	NA	TRBV5-4	NA	CASSFEGGRIYGYTF	TGTGCCAGCAGCTTTGAAGGCGGGAGGATCTATGGCTACACCTTC
TRBJ2-7	few	TRBV19	TRBD2	CASSISSSGSREQYF	TGTGCCAGTAGTATCTCGTCTAGCGGGAGTCGCGAGCAGTACTTC
TRBJ2-3	NA	TRBV9	TRBD1	CASSVVGDRASTDTQYF	TGTGCCAGCAGCGTAGTGGGGGACAGGGCGAGCACAGATACGCAGTATTTT